This TCR beta chain originates from a study of T cell responses to AZD1222 COVID-19 vaccine. Study-level findings and limits: After the peak T cell response, and only then, were repertoires sampled.

Produced via immunoSEQ multiplex PCR; TCRdb's table is partial and in-frame only. The table has 100,000 to 110,000 clones, around nine tenths seen once. V dropped 0 bases and J dropped 4; count of bases not matched to a gene: 6. Per germline, CDR1 SGDLS and CDR2 YYNGEE. This CDR3 contains 15 residues. A note on this clone: Its antigen is as yet unknown.

The sequence was collected from an adult in good health. The gene calls are TRBV9 and TRBJ2-7, with 8 positions matching TRBD2. The sample consisted of peripheral blood, taken on day 0 of AZD1222 vaccination. The CDR3 DNA reads TGTGCCAGCAGCGTAGGGGGTAGCGGGGTTTACGAGCAGTACTTC. Encoded protein: CASSVGGSGVYEQYF.